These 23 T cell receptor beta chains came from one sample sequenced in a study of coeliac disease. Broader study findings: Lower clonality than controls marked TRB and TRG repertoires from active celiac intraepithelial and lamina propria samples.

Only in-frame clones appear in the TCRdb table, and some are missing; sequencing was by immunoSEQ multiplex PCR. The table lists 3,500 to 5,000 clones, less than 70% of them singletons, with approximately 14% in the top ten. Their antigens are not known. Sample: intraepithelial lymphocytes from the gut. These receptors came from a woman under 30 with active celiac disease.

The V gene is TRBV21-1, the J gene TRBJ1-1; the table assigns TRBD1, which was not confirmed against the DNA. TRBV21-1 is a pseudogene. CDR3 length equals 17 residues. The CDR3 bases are TGTGCCAGCAGCAAAAACCCCCCGGACAGGGGGCATACTGAAGCTTTCTTT. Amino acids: CASSKNPPDRGHTEAFF.

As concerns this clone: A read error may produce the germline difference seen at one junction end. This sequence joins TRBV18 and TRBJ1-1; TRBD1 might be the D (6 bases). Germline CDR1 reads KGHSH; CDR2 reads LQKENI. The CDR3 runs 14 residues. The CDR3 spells CASSPGQTNTETFF. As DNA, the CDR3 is TGTGCCAGCTCACCTGGACAGACGAACACTGAAACTTTCTTT.

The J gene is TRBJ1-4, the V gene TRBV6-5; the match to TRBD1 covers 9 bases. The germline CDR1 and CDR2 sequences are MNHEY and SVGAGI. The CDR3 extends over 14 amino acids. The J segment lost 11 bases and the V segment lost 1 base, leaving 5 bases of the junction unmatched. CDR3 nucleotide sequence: TGTGCCAGCAGTTACTTTGGCGGGACAGGGAAACTGTTTTTT. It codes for CASSYFGGTGKLFF.

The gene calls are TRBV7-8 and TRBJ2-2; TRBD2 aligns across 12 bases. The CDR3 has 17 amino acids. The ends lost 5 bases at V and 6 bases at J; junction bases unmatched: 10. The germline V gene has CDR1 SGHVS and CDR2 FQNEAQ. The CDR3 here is CASSDFASGGVPGELFF. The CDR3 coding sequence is TGTGCCAGCAGCGACTTCGCTAGCGGGGGGGTTCCCGGGGAGCTGTTTTTT.

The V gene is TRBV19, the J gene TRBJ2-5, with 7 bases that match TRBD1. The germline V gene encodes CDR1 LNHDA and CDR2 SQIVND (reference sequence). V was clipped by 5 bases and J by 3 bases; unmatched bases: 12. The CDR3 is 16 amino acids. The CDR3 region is CASSLRQGRVEETQYF. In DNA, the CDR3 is TGTGCCAGTAGTTTAAGACAGGGACGGGTGGAAGAGACCCAGTACTTC.

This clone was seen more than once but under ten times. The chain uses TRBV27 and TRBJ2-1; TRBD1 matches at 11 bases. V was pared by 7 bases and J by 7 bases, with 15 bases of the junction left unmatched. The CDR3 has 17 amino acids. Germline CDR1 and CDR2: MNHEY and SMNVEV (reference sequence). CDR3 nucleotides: TGTGCCAGCAAAGGGTGGACAGGGGGCTTTTCGGGGAATGAGCAGTTCTTC. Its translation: CASKGWTGGFSGNEQFF.

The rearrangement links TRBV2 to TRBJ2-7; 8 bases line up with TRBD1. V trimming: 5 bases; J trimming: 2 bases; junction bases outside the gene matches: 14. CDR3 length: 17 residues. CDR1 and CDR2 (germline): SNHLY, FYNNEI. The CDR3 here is CASSHRQGPIRPYEQYV. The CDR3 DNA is TGTGCCAGCAGTCACAGACAGGGGCCAATCCGACCCTACGAGCAGTACGTC.

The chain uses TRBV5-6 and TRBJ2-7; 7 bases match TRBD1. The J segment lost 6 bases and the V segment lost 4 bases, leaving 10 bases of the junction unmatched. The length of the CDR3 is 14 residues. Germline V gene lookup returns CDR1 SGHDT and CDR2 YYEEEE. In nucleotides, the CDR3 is TGTGCCAGCAGCCCAGGGACAGAGCTTGCCGAGCAGTACGTC. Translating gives CASSPGTELAEQYV.

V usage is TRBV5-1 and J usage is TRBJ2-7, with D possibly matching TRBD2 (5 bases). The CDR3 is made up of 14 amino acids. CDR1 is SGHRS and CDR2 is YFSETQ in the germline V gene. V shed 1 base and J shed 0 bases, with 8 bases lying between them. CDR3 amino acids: CASSLTAGSYEQYF. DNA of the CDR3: TGCGCCAGCAGCTTGACCGCGGGCTCCTACGAGCAGTACTTC.

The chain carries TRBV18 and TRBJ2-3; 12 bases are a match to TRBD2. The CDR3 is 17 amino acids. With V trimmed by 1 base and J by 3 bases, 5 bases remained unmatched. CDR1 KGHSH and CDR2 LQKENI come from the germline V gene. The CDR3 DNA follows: TGTGCCAGCTCACCACGGAGCCTAGCGGGGGGGACAGATACGCAGTATTTT. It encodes CASSPRSLAGGTDTQYF.

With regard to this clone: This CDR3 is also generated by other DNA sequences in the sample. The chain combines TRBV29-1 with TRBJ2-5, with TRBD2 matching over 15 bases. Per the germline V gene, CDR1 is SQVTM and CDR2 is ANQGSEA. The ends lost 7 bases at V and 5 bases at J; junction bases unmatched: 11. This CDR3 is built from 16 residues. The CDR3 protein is CSAKGLAGGNQETQYF. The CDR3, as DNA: TGCAGCGCCAAGGGACTAGCGGGGGGTAATCAGGAGACCCAGTACTTC.

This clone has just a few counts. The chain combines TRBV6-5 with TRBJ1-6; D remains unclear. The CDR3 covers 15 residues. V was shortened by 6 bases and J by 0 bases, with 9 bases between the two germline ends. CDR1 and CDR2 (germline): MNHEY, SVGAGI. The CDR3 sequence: CASSSVNSYNSPLHF. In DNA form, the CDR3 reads TGTGCCAGCAGCTCAGTTAACTCCTATAATTCACCCCTCCACTTT.

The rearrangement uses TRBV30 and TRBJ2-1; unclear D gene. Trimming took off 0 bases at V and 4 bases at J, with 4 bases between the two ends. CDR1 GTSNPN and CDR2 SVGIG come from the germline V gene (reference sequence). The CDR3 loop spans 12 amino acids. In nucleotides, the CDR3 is TGTGCCTGGAGTGTACAGTACAATGAGCAGTTCTTC. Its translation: CAWSVQYNEQFF.

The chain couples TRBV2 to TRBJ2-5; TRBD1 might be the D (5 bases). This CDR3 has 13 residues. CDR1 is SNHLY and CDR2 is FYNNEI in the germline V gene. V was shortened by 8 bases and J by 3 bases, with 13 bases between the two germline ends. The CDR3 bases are TGTGCCAGCTTGATCAGGGCTAAAGAGACCCAGTACTTC. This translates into CASLIRAKETQYF. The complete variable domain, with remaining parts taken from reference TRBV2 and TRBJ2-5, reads EPEVTQTPSHQVTQMGQEVILRCVPISNHLYFYWYRQILGQKVEFLVSFYNNEISEKSEIFDDQFSVERPDGSNFTLKIRSTKLEDSAMYFCASLIRAKETQYFGPGTRLLVL.

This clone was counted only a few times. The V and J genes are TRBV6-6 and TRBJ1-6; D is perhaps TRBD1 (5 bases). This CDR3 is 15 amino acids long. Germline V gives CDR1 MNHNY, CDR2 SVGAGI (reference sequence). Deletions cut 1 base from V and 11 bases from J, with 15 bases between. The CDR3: CASSYFPDSTTPLHF. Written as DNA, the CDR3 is TGTGCCAGCAGTTACTTCCCAGACAGTACTACACCCCTCCACTTT.

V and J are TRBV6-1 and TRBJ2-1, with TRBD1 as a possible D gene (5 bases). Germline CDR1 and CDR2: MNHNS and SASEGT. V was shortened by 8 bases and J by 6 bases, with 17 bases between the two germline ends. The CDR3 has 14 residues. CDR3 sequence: CASADIGVGNEQFF. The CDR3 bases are TGTGCCAGCGCTGACATAGGGGTTGGCAATGAGCAGTTCTTC.

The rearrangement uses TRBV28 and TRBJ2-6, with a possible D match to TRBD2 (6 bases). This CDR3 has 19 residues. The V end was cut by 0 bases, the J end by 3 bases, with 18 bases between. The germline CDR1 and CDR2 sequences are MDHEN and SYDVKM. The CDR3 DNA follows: TGTGCCAGCAGTTTATGGGGGGGAGACTCTCTTCTTGGGGCCAACGTCCTGACTTTC. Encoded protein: CASSLWGGDSLLGANVLTF.

In DNA, the CDR3 is TGTGCCAGCAGCTTAGGCTTCAGGACAGGGACCTCCTATGGCTACACCTTC. It specifies CASSLGFRTGTSYGYTF. The chain joins TRBV11-2 to TRBJ1-2; the match to TRBD1 covers 8 bases. Germline loops: CDR1 SGHAT, CDR2 FQNNGV. The ends lost 1 base at V and 4 bases at J; junction bases unmatched: 11. The CDR3 has 17 residues. Using reference TRBV11-2 and TRBJ1-2 for the parts outside the CDR3, the full variable domain is EAGVAQSPRYKIIEKRQSVAFWCNPISGHATLYWYQQILGQGPKLLIQFQNNGVVDDSQLPKDRFSAERLKGVDSTLKIQPAKLEDSAVYLCASSLGFRTGTSYGYTFGSGTRLTVV.

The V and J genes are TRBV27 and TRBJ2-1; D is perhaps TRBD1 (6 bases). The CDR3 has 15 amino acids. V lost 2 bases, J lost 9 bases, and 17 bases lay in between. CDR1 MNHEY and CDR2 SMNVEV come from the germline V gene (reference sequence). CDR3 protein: CASSLISQYRAEQFF. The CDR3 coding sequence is TGTGCCAGCAGTTTAATCTCACAATACAGGGCTGAGCAGTTCTTC.

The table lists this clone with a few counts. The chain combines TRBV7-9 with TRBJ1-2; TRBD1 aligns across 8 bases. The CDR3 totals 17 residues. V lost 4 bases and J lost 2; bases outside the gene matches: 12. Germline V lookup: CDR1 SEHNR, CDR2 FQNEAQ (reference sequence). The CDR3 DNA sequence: TGTGCCAGCAGCTCAGTTTTGGGGACAGGATCCAACTATGGCTACACCTTC. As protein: CASSSVLGTGSNYGYTF.

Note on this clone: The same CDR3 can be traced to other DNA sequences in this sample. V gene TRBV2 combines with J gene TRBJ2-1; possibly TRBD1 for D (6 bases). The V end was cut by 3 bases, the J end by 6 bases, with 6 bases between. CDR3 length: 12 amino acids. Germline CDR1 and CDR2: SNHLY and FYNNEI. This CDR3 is CASSDRGNEQFF. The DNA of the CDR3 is TGTGCCAGCAGTGACAGGGGCAATGAGCAGTTCTTC.

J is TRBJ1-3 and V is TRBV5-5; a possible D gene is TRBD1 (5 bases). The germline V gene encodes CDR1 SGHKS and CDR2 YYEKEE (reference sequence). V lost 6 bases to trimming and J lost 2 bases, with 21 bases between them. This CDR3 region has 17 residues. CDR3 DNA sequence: TGTGCCAGCACCCGAAGGATTTTGGGGCTGACTGGAAACACCATATATTTT. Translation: CASTRRILGLTGNTIYF.

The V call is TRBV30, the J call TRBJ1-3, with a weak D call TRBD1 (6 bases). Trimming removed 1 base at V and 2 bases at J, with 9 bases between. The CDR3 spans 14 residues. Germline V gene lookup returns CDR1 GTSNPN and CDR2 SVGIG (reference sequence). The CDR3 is CAWSETGPGNTIYF. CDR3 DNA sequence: TGTGCCTGGAGTGAGACAGGCCCTGGAAACACCATATATTTT.